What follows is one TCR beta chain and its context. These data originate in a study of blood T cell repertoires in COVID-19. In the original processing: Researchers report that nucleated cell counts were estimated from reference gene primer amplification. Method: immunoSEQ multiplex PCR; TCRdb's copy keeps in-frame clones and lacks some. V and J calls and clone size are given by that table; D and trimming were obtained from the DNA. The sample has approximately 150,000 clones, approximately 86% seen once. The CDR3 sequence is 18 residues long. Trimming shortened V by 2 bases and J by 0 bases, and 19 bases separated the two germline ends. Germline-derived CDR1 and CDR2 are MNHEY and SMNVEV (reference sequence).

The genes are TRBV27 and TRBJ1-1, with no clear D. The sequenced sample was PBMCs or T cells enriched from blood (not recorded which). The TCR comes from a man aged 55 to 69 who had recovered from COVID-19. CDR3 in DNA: TGTGCCAGCAGTTTAAGTCCCCCTCAGGCCCTCTTGAACACTGAAGCTTTCTTT. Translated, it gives CASSLSPPQALLNTEAFF.